The sequence of this T cell receptor beta chain was determined in a study of blood T cell repertoires in COVID-19. Germline V gives CDR1 SGHRS, CDR2 YFSETQ. This CDR3 region has 16 residues. V shed 4 bases, J shed 4 bases, and the junction held 7 bases outside the gene matches. The data were produced by immunoSEQ multiplex PCR, yet TCRdb's version contains in-frame clones alone and is incomplete. Of 330,000 or so clones in the sample, 75% to 90% are singletons; the top ten hold more than 5%. The TCR was taken from a man aged 25-40 years who had recovered from COVID-19. Material: PBMCs or T cells enriched from blood (not recorded which). This rearrangement joins TRBV5-1 to TRBJ1-6, with 8 bases identical to TRBD1. The CDR3 reads CASSRDRPGYNSPLHF. The CDR3 DNA reads TGCGCCAGCAGCCGGGACAGGCCTGGTTATAATTCACCCCTCCACTTT.